One sample yielded the 10 T cell receptor beta chains listed below, sequenced in a study of T cells after yellow fever vaccination. MiXCR, applied by TCRdb to the 5' RACE reads, yields one record per CDR3 protein. This table holds about 250,000 distinct CDR3 sequences, approximately 3.8% found once. This specimen was PBMCs, taken 15 days after the yellow fever booster vaccination. The receptors were gathered from a man in his late teens or twenties who received the YFV17D yellow fever vaccine.

This clonotype was seen at least ten times. The chain links TRBV19 to TRBJ1-6; a possible D gene is TRBD1 (5 bases). V shed 4 bases and J shed 10 bases, with 11 bases lying between them. Germline CDR1 reads LNHDA; CDR2 reads SQIVND (reference sequence). The CDR3 contains 13 residues. CDR3 in DNA: TGTGCCAGTAGTACCGGGGGGAGATCACCCCTCCACTTT. Translated: CASSTGGRSPLHF. The full variable domain, with the rest looked up from reference TRBV19 and TRBJ1-6, is DGGITQSPKYLFRKEGQNVTLSCEQNLNHDAMYWYRQDPGQGLRLIYYSQIVNDFQKGDIAEGYSVSREKKESFPLTVTSAQKNPTAFYLCASSTGGRSPLHFGNGTRLTVT.

This clonotype was counted ten times or more. The gene calls are TRBV20-1 and TRBJ2-1; no clear D. Trimming cost V 6 bases and J 12 bases, with 24 bases left between them. CDR3 length: 14 residues. Germline V CDR1 and CDR2: DFQATT, SNEGSKA (reference sequence). In DNA form, the CDR3 reads TGCAGTGCCAGTTCGGGTTTCCTCACACCAGGGCAGTTCTTC. Amino acid sequence: CSASSGFLTPGQFF.

At least ten counts were recorded for this clonotype. The chain joins TRBV3-1 to TRBJ2-2, with 11 bases aligning to TRBD2. V gave up 4 bases and J gave up 4 bases; unmatched junction bases: 8. Per the germline V gene, CDR1 is LGHDT and CDR2 is YNNKEL (reference sequence). This CDR3 contains 17 residues. The CDR3 sequence: CASSPHTSGGVTGELFF. The CDR3 DNA is TGTGCCAGCAGCCCTCATACTAGCGGGGGCGTCACCGGGGAGCTGTTTTTT.

The table lists this clonotype with many counts. The chain recombines TRBV5-1 with TRBJ2-7, with 9 bases matching TRBD2. The V segment lost 0 bases and the J segment 0 bases; nucleotides outside the gene matches: 4. The CDR3 sequence is 16 residues long. Germline CDR1 is SGHRS and CDR2 is YFSETQ. This CDR3 is CASSLGLAGSSYEQYF. CDR3 nucleotides: TGCGCCAGCAGCTTGGGCCTAGCGGGGTCCTCCTACGAGCAGTACTTC. The whole variable domain, remainder taken from reference TRBV5-1 and TRBJ2-7, is KAGVTQTPRYLIKTRGQQVTLSCSPISGHRSVSWYQQTPGQGLQFLFEYFSETQRNKGNFPGRFSGRQFSNSRSEMNVSTLELGDSALYLCASSLGLAGSSYEQYFGPGTRLTVT.

This clonotype was seen at least ten times. The chain recombines TRBV5-1 with TRBJ2-2; D ambiguous. Germline values: CDR1 SGHRS, CDR2 YFSETQ. CDR3 length equals 14 residues. V was cut by 0 bases and J by 1 base, with 4 bases left in between. The CDR3 sequence is CASSLDQNTGELFF. CDR3 DNA sequence: TGCGCCAGCAGCTTGGATCAGAACACCGGGGAGCTGTTTTTT.

Ten or more counts support this clonotype. V is TRBV7-2 and J is TRBJ2-5; TRBD2 matches 10 bases. Unmatched junction bases numbered 6, after V lost 5 bases and J lost 3 bases. CDR1 is SGHTA and CDR2 is FQGNSA in the germline V gene. The CDR3 loop spans 15 amino acids. CDR3 nucleotides: TGTGCCAGCAGCGGGTGGACTAGCGGAAAAGAGACCCAGTACTTC. Translated, it gives CASSGWTSGKETQYF.

This clonotype showed up many times. The genes are TRBV12-3 or TRBV12-4 and TRBJ2-5, with TRBD1 matching over 8 bases. The CDR3 has 15 residues. V was pared by 7 bases and J by 4 bases, with 11 bases of the junction left unmatched. The CDR3 DNA is TGTGCCAGCACCCGAGAGGCAGGGGGCGCAGAGACCCAGTACTTC. Its translation is CASTREAGGAETQYF.

This clonotype was counted at least ten times. The genes are TRBV10-3 and TRBJ2-5; 7 bases align to TRBD2. From germline, CDR1 is ENHRY and CDR2 SYGVKD. Losses at the gene ends were 4 bases for V and 5 bases for J; bases not matched to a gene: 7. The CDR3 is 14 amino acids. This chain's CDR3 is CAISGWGGDETQYF. Written as DNA, the CDR3 is TGTGCCATCAGTGGCTGGGGGGGGGATGAGACCCAGTACTTC.

This clonotype was counted many times. The chain is built from TRBV7-2 and TRBJ1-4; TRBD1 is a possible D gene (5 bases). This CDR3 comprises 13 residues. CDR1 and CDR2 (germline): SGHTA, FQGNSA. Trimming removed 8 bases from V and 4 bases from J, with 11 bases in between. The CDR3 reads CASGAARNEKLFF. CDR3 nucleotide sequence: TGTGCCAGCGGGGCAGCACGTAATGAAAAACTGTTTTTT.

The table lists this clonotype with many counts. This chain connects TRBV6-5 to TRBJ2-5; D unresolved. CDR3 size: 16 residues. Trimming took off 0 bases at V and 2 bases at J, with 13 bases between the two ends. In germline, CDR1 is MNHEY, CDR2 SVGAGI. The CDR3 loop is CASSYSPAESQETQYF. The CDR3 DNA follows: TGTGCCAGCAGTTACTCTCCGGCGGAATCTCAAGAGACCCAGTACTTC.